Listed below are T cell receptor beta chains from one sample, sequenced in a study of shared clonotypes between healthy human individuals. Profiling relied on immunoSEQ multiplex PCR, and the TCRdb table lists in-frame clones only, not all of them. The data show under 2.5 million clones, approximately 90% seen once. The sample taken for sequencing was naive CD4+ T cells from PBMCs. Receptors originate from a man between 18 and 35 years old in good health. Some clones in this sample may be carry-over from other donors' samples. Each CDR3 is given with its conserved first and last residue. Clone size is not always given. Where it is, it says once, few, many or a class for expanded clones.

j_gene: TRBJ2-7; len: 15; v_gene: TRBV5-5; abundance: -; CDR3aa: CASSQLAGAFGEQYF
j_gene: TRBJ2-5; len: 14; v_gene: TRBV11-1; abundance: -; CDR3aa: CASSPGGLEETQYF
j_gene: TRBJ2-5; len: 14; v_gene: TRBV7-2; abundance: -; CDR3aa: CASRESERGETQYF
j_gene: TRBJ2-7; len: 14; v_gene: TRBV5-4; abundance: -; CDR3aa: CASSPSRSIYEQYF
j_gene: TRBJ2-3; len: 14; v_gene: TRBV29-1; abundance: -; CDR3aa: CSVGDREVTDTQYF
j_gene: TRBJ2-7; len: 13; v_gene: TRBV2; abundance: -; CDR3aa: CASSVSMAYEQYF
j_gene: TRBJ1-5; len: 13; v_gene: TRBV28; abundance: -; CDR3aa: CASSSPGVQPQHF
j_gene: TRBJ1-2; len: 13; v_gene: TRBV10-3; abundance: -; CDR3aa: CAISALGGAGYTF
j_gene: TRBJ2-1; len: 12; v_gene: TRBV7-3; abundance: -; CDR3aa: CASSPAGGEQFF
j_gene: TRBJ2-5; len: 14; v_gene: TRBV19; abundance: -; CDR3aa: CASSIGTLAETQYF
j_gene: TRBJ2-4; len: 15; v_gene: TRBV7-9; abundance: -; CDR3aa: CASSLDGIAKNIQYF
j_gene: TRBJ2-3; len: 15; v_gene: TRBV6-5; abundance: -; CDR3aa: CASSGREGRGNTQYF
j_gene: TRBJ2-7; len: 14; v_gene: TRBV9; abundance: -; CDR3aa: CASSVGQGAYEQYF
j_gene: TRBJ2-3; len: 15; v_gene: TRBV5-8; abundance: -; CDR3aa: CASSRSRWGTDTQYF
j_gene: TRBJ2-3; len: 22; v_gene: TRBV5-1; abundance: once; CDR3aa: CASSPTHTGTGVAGYFTDTQYF
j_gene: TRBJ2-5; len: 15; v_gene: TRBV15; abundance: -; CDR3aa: CATSRDKEVQETQYF
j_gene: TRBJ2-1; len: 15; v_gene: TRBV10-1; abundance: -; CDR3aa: CASSDPGQGVYEQFF
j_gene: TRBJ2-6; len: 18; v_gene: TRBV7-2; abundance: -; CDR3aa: CASSLGDRGRRAANVLTF
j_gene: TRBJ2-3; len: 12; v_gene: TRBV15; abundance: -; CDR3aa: CATSRLADTQYF
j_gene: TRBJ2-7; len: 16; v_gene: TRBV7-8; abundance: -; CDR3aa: CASSRKSPGLGNEQYF
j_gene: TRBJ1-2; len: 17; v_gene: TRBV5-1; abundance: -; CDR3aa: CASSLLVGPVANYGYTF
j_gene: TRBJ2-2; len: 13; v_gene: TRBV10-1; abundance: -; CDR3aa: CASSPRVTGELFF
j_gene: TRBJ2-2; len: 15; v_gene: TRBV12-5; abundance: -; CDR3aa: CASGFGTSAVGELFF
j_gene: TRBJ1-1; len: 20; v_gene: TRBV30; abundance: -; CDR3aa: CAWSDPRAFGPPRENTEAFF